This entry features one T cell receptor beta chain sequence. This clone appeared a few times. Its cognate antigen has yet to be identified. Per-base qualities were not stored, and no clone one base away is much larger. The germline V gene gives CDR1 as SQVTM and CDR2 as ANQGSEA. The V end gives up 6 bases and the J end 4 bases, leaving 11 bases in the junction not matched to a gene. Spanning cysteine to phenylalanine, the CDR3 consists of 15 amino acids. Only the CDR3 portion is preserved as DNA: 45 bases, with reading frame beginning at the first base. Each donor gave one peripheral blood draw, about 100 mL on average, collected into heparinised tubes. A BD FACSAria II was used to sort naive, central memory, regulatory and stem cell-like memory CD4+ T cells with a panel that included CD45RO, CCR7, CD25, CD127, CD95 and CD27. All sorted populations exceeded 95% purity. PBMCs were isolated immediately by Lymphoprep density gradient centrifugation and stained directly without culture. To minimize batch effects, samples were stained and sorted in pairs, one healthy donor with one patient per experiment.

This specimen comes from a study of beta chain features in type 1 diabetes (dated by TCRdb to 2016 to 2018). About the investigation overall: Mean age, gender distribution, total cell number and subset yield were not different between patients and healthy donors. A total of some 110 million sorted cells were examined across all samples, and the number of cells per subset was strongly correlated with RNA yield. The study compared the TCRB repertoires of sorted circulating CD4+ T cell subsets in recently diagnosed type 1 diabetes patients with those in matched healthy donors. Regulatory and stem cell-like memory subsets were obtained from only 8 patients and about 8 healthy donors, while naive and central memory subsets were obtained from all 30 or so donors.

The entire amount of isolated RNA was reverse transcribed using the High Capacity cDNA Reverse Transcription Kit, so the sequenced TCRB transcripts were expressed ones. Deep immunoSEQ sequencing was applied to naive, central memory and regulatory T cell samples, giving an average of roughly 3.5 million total reads per sample. Sorted cells were lysed in RLT buffer, and RNA was extracted using DNase-treated RNeasy Micro or Mini kits according to cell number. Each cell subset was processed separately to prevent cross-contamination, with patient and healthy donor samples processed together. The immunoSEQ multiplex PCR was used to amplify TCRB sequences from cDNA, generating 87-bp fragments that spanned the CDR3 region. Sequencing of the amplicons was performed on the Illumina HiSeq platform. In the paper's pipeline: Synthetic template baselines were used to correct PCR bias computationally, reads within Hamming distance 2 were collapsed together, and singletons that could not be merged were discarded. Reads were aligned to IMGT to assign V, D and J genes, CDR3 length, and insertions or deletions at six rearrangement sites. Clonotype counts were normalized to sorted cell number within each subset before computing true diversity and Gini coefficients with the tcR R package. The overlap coefficient, calculated on TCRB nucleotide sequences, was used to quantify repertoire sharing. The source is immuneACCESS, and TCRdb retained only in-frame sequences with V and J called. Part of the clones is not carried over; for the studies checked, unresolved V genes explain less than half of this, and the remainder is unexplained. V, J and clone size are those of that table, while D and trimming were read from the DNA. This sample comprises over 150,000 clones, around 13% of them detected only once. Clones ranked in the top ten supply 0.62% of the sample.

Study-level results and caveats: Because small numbers of individuals were included in the HLA sub-analyses, any influence of HLA type on TCRB rearrangement was left unresolved. Shorter templates might be favored by PCR, yet because patient and control samples were amplified and corrected together, any such skew would affect both groups equally. Because cDNA was sequenced instead of genomic DNA, activated cells with high expression could be over-represented, although the groups did not differ in activation or CD3 levels. In all four CD4+ subsets, TCRB CDR3 length was moderately but significantly shorter in type 1 diabetes patients. Patients with type 1 diabetes made fewer insertions and deleted more nucleotides at VDJ recombination sites, implying thymic rearrangement abnormalities. Naive, central memory and regulatory TCRB repertoires appeared to be more similar among patients than among healthy donors.

Source material: central memory CD4+ T cells from blood. This receptor was taken from a woman under 30 in good health. The chain uses TRBV29-1 and TRBJ2-1; TRBD2 aligns with 8 central bases. This receptor carries the CDR3 CSVGGAENMYNEQFF. The nucleotide sequence reads TGCAGCGTCGGGGGGGCGGAAAACATGTACAATGAGCAGTTCTTC.